The 14 T cell receptor beta chains below all came from one sample that was sequenced in a study of identical twins. TCRdb ran MiXCR on the 5' RACE reads and lists one entry per CDR3 protein. The table has hundreds of thousands of distinct CDR3 sequences, around 7.6% seen once; the top ten hold roughly 5.4%. This sample was also put to use in a study of yellow fever vaccine responses in identical twins.

The sequenced sample consisted of CD8+ T cells sorted from blood. Every receptor here comes from a young woman in good health.

This clonotype was observed many times. The V gene is TRBV9, the J gene TRBJ2-1; 13 bases are shared with TRBD2. The V gene's germline CDR1 is SGDLS and CDR2 YYNGEE. V shed 3 bases, J shed 6 bases, and the junction held 6 bases outside the gene matches. This CDR3 region has 16 residues. CDR3: CASSALAGGPGNEQFF. For the CDR3, the DNA is TGTGCCAGCAGCGCACTAGCGGGAGGGCCGGGCAATGAGCAGTTCTTC.

This clonotype was counted ten times or more. The chain combines TRBV9 with TRBJ2-1, with 9 bases fitting TRBD2. CDR3 length equals 15 residues. The germline CDR1 and CDR2 sequences are SGDLS and YYNGEE. With 4 bases clipped from V and 4 bases from J, the junction kept 6 bases outside the gene matches. The CDR3, as DNA: TGTGCCAGCAGCCCCGGGACTAGCTCTTACAATGAGCAGTTCTTC. The encoded protein is CASSPGTSSYNEQFF.

V usage is TRBV6-5 and J usage is TRBJ2-1; 8 positions match TRBD2. Germline loops: CDR1 MNHEY, CDR2 SVGAGI. The CDR3 runs to 17 residues. J was trimmed by 1 base and V by 1 base; bases with no gene match: 6. The CDR3 loop is CASSYYAAGGSYNEQFF. The CDR3 DNA is TGTGCCAGCAGTTACTATGCGGCGGGGGGATCCTACAATGAGCAGTTCTTC.

This clonotype was seen only a few times. This sequence joins TRBV7-9 and TRBJ2-3; unclear D gene. V gave up 1 base and J gave up 0 bases, with 8 bases separating them. Germline CDR1 SEHNR, CDR2 FQNEAQ (reference sequence). The CDR3 has 15 amino acids. CDR3 in DNA: TGTGCCAGCAGCTTAGTAACGCCAAGCACAGATACGCAGTATTTT. Its translation is CASSLVTPSTDTQYF.

Many counts were recorded for this clonotype. The chain has TRBV13 and TRBJ2-7, with TRBD1 identical over 11 bases. Germline V gene sequence: CDR1 PRHDT, CDR2 FYEKMQ (reference sequence). V shed 5 bases, J shed 5 bases, and the junction held 8 bases outside the gene matches. The CDR3 is 15 amino acids. This chain's CDR3 is CASSRAGQGANEQYF. The CDR3, as DNA: TGTGCCAGCAGCCGAGCAGGACAGGGGGCGAACGAGCAGTACTTC. Full variable domain (remainder filled in from reference TRBV13 and TRBJ2-7): AAGVIQSPRHLIKEKRETATLKCYPIPRHDTVYWYQQGPGQDPQFLISFYEKMQSDKGSIPDRFSAQQFSDYHSELNMSSLELGDSALYFCASSRAGQGANEQYFGPGTRLTVT.

This clonotype was seen repeatedly, ten times or more. The chain uses TRBV12-3 or TRBV12-4 and TRBJ2-5, with D uncertain. V was clipped by 4 bases and J by 5 bases, with 8 bases between them. The CDR3 has 12 amino acids. The CDR3 DNA reads as TGTGCCAGCAGTTCGAACGGGGAGACCCAGTACTTC. It codes for CASSSNGETQYF.

This clonotype has more than one count but fewer than ten. V gene TRBV27 combines with J gene TRBJ2-5; possibly TRBD1 for D (6 bases). The V and J ends lost 6 bases and 4 bases respectively, with 12 bases between them. Germline V lookup: CDR1 MNHEY, CDR2 SMNVEV (reference sequence). The CDR3 contains 13 residues. This chain's CDR3 is CASRGQNRETQYF. DNA for the CDR3: TGTGCCAGCAGGGGACAAAATCGAGAGACCCAGTACTTC.

This clonotype occurred a few times. The V and J genes are TRBV28 and TRBJ2-3, with 11 bases aligning to TRBD2. The germline CDR1 and CDR2 sequences are MDHEN and SYDVKM. Losses at the gene ends were 6 bases for V and 2 bases for J; bases not matched to a gene: 7. This CDR3 has 16 amino acids. The CDR3 here is CASRPGLAGLTDTQYF. Written as DNA, the CDR3 is TGTGCCAGCAGACCCGGACTAGCGGGTCTCACAGATACGCAGTATTTT. Full variable domain (remainder filled in from reference TRBV28 and TRBJ2-3): DVKVTQSSRYLVKRTGEKVFLECVQDMDHENMFWYRQDPGLGLRLIYFSYDVKMKEKGDIPEGYSVSREKKERFSLILESASTNQTSMYLCASRPGLAGLTDTQYFGPGTRLTVL.

This clonotype was seen just once. The chain has TRBV20-1 and TRBJ1-1; tentatively, D is TRBD1 (5 bases). This CDR3 contains 15 residues. Germline V gene sequence: CDR1 DFQATT, CDR2 SNEGSKA (reference sequence). Trimming left V 0 bases short and J 4 bases short, with 15 bases between. For the CDR3, the DNA is TGCAGTGCTAGAGATACGGGGGAGATAAGCACTGAAGCTTTCTTT. Encoded protein: CSARDTGEISTEAFF.

This clonotype showed up many times. This rearrangement joins TRBV29-1 to TRBJ1-3; D is undetermined. The CDR3 is 13 residues long. Germline lookup yields CDR1 SQVTM and CDR2 ANQGSEA. Deletions cut 0 bases from V and 4 bases from J, with 7 bases between. The CDR3 here is CSVEEDSGNTIYF. In DNA form, the CDR3 reads TGCAGCGTTGAAGAGGACTCCGGAAACACCATATATTTT.

The table lists this clonotype with a few counts. Without the conserved terminal phenylalanine or tryptophan, this CDR3 likely stems from a read error. The DNA is left out, because the CDR3 cannot be placed on it with certainty; the CDR3 is given as TCRdb lists it. V and J are TRBV3-1 and TRBJ2-1; the table's TRBD1 call for D was not verified on the DNA. Germline V lookup: CDR1 LGHDT, CDR2 YNNKEL (reference sequence). The CDR3 is 12 residues long, counting both termini. CDR3 in amino acids: CASSQARQGPFL.

V usage is TRBV27 and J usage is TRBJ2-3; TRBD2 matches 12 bases. V lost 4 bases to trimming and J lost 4 bases; unmatched junction nucleotides: 9. The CDR3 contains 17 residues. Germline lookup yields CDR1 MNHEY and CDR2 SMNVEV (reference sequence). CDR3 bases: TGTGCCAGCAGTTGGCTAGCGGGGGGGCTGGGGGCAGATACGCAGTATTTT. Translated: CASSWLAGGLGADTQYF.

This clonotype was detected ten times or more. This chain uses TRBV10-2 with TRBJ2-2, with TRBD2 as a possible D gene (6 bases). Germline V gene data show CDR1 as WSHSY and CDR2 as SAAADI. CDR3 length: 15 residues. As DNA, the CDR3 is TGCGCAACAGGATCCGGGGTCGGGGGTACCGGGGAGCTGTTTTTT. Its protein product is CATGSGVGGTGELFF.

This clonotype appeared a few times. The chain combines TRBV2 with TRBJ2-4; D is uncertain. Trimming stripped 1 base from V and 0 bases from J, with 16 bases between. The CDR3 has 18 amino acids. Germline V lookup: CDR1 SNHLY, CDR2 FYNNEI. CDR3 DNA: TGTGCCAGCAGTGAAGACGTGTCTTCCACCGTAGCCAAAAACATTCAGTACTTC. It encodes CASSEDVSSTVAKNIQYF.